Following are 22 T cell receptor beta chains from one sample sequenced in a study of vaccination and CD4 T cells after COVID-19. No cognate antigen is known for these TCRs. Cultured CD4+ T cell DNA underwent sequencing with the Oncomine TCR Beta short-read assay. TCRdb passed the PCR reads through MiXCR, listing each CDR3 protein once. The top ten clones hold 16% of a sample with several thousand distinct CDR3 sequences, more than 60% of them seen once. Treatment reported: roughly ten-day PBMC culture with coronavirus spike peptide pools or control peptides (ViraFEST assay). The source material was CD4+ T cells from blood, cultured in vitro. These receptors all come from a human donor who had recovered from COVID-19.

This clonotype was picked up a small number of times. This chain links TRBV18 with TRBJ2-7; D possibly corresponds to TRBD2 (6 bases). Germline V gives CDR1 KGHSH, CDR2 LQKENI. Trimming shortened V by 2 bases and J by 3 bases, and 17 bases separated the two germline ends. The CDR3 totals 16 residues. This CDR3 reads CASSPKAPSEFYEQYF. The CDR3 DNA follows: TGTGCCAGCTCACCAAAAGCCCCTAGCGAGTTCTACGAGCAGTACTTC.

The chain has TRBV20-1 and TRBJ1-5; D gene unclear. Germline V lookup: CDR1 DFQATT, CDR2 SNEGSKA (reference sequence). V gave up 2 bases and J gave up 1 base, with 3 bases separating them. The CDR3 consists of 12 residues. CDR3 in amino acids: CSARNSNQPQHF. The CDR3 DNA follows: TGCAGTGCTAGAAACAGCAATCAGCCCCAGCATTTT.

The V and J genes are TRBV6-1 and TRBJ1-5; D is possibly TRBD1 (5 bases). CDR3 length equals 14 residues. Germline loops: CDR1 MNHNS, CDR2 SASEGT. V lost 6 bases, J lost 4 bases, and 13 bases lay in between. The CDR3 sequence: CASSRDGQNQPQHF. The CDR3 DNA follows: TGTGCCAGCAGCAGGGACGGACAAAATCAGCCCCAGCATTTT.

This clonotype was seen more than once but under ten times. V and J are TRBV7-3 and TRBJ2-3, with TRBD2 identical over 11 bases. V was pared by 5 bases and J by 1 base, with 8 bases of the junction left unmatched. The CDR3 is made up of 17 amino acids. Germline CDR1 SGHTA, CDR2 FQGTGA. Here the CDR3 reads CASSDISGRARTDTQYF. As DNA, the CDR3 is TGTGCCAGCAGCGATATTAGCGGGAGGGCCCGCACAGATACGCAGTATTTT. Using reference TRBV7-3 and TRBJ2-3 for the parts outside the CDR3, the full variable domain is GAGVSQTPSNKVTEKGKYVELRCDPISGHTALYWYRQSLGQGPEFLIYFQGTGAADDSGLPNDRFFAVRPEGSVSTLKIQRTERGDSAVYLCASSDISGRARTDTQYFGPGTRLTVL.

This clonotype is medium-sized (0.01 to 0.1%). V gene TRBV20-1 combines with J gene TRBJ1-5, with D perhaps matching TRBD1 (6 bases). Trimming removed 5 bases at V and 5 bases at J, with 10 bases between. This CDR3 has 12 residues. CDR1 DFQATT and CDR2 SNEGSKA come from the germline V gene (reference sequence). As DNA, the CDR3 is TGCAGTGCTTCGGACAGAGATCAGCCCCAGCATTTT. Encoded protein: CSASDRDQPQHF.

The CDR3 coding sequence is TGCAGTGCTGCCGGACAGAACCAAGAGACCCAGTACTTC. This translates into CSAAGQNQETQYF. J is TRBJ2-5 and V is TRBV20-1, with D possibly being TRBD1 (6 bases). The V end was cut by 5 bases, the J end by 0 bases, with 10 bases between. CDR1 DFQATT and CDR2 SNEGSKA come from the germline V gene (reference sequence). CDR3 length: 13 amino acids.

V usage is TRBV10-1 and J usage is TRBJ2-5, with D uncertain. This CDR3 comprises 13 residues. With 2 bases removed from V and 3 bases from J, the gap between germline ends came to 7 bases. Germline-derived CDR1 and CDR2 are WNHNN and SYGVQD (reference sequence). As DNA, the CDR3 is TGCGCCAGCAGTGAGCAGGTGGAAGAGACCCAGTACTTC. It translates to CASSEQVEETQYF.

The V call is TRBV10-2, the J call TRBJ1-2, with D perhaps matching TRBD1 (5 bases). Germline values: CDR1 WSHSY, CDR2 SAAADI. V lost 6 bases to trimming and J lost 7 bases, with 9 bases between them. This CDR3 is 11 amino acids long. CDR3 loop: CASSDSVGYTF. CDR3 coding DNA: TGCGCCAGCAGCGACAGCGTTGGCTACACCTTC.

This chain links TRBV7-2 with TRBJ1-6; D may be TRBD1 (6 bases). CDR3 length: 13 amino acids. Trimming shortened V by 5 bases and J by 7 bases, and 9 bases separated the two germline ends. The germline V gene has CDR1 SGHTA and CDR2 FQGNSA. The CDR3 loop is CASSPDRNSPLHF. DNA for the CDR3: TGTGCCAGCAGCCCCGACAGGAATTCACCCCTCCACTTT.

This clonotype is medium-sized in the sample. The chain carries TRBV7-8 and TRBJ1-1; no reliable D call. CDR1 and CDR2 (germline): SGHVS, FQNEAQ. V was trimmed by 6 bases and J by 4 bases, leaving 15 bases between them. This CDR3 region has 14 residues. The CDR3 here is CASSLQGRVTEAFF. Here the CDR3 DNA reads TGTGCCAGCAGTCTCCAAGGGAGGGTCACTGAAGCTTTCTTT.

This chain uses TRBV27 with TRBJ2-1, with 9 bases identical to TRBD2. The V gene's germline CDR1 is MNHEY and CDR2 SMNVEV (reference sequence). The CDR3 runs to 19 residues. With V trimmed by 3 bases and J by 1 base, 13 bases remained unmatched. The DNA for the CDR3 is TGTGCCAGCAGTTTTCGTGGAGGGACTAGCTTCACTTCCTACAATGAGCAGTTCTTC. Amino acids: CASSFRGGTSFTSYNEQFF.

The CDR3 nucleotides read TGCAGTGCCCCACCCGACAGATCCTATAATTCACCCCTCCACTTT. Translation: CSAPPDRSYNSPLHF. The chain combines TRBV20-1 with TRBJ1-6; possible D gene TRBD1, 5 bases. The length of the CDR3 is 15 residues. Trimming took 6 bases from V and 1 from J, leaving 13 bases between them. The germline CDR1 and CDR2 sequences are DFQATT and SNEGSKA (reference sequence).

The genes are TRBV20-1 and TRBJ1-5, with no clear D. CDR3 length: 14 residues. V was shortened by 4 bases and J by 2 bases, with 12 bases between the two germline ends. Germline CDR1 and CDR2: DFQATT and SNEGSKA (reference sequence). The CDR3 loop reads CSAIWQRGNQPQHF. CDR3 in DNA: TGCAGTGCTATATGGCAGAGGGGCAATCAGCCCCAGCATTTT.

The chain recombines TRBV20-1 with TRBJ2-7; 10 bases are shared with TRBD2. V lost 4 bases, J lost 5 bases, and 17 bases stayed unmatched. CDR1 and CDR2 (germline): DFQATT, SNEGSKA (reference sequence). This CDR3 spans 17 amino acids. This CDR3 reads CSATRGLASGSVNEQYF. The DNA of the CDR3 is TGCAGTGCTACCAGGGGGCTGGCTAGCGGGAGTGTAAACGAGCAGTACTTC.

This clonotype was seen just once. The CDR3 region has the DNA TGTGCCAGCAGTTCTCGACCGAGCGGGGTCTACAATGAGCAGTTCTTC. Its protein product is CASSSRPSGVYNEQFF. The chain joins TRBV6-5 to TRBJ2-1; the match to TRBD2 covers 7 bases. V trimming: 4 bases; J trimming: 3 bases; junction bases outside the gene matches: 9. This CDR3 contains 16 residues. The germline V gene has CDR1 MNHEY and CDR2 SVGAGI.

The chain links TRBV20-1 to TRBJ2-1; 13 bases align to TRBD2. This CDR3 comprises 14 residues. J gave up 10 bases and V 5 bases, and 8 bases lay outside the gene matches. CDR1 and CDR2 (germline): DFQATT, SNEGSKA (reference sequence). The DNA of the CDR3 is TGCAGTGCTCTAGCGGGGACTAGCGGGACAGAGCAGTTCTTC. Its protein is CSALAGTSGTEQFF.

Here the CDR3 DNA reads TGTGCCAGCAGCCCAGGGGGCAGCCAGGGCGAGCAGTACTTC. Translating gives CASSPGGSQGEQYF. J is TRBJ2-7 and V is TRBV7-2; 8 nucleotides line up with TRBD1. Germline V gene data show CDR1 as SGHTA and CDR2 as FQGNSA. The CDR3 sequence is 14 residues long. Germline trimming cut 5 bases from V and 6 bases from J; bases unmatched to any gene: 9.

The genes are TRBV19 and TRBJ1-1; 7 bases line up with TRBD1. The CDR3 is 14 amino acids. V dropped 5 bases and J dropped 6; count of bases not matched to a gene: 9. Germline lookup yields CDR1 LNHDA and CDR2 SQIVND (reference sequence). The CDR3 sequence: CASSDRDSRPEAFF. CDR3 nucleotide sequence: TGTGCCAGTAGTGACCGGGACAGCCGACCTGAAGCTTTCTTT. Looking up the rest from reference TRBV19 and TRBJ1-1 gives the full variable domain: DGGITQSPKYLFRKEGQNVTLSCEQNLNHDAMYWYRQDPGQGLRLIYYSQIVNDFQKGDIAEGYSVSREKKESFPLTVTSAQKNPTAFYLCASSDRDSRPEAFFGQGTRLTVV.

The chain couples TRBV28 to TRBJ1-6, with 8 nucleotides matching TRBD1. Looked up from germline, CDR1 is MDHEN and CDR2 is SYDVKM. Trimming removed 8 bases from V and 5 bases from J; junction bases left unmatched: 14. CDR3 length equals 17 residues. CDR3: CASGLIRQGQNNSPLHF. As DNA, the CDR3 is TGTGCCAGCGGCTTAATTCGACAGGGGCAAAATAATTCACCCCTCCACTTT.

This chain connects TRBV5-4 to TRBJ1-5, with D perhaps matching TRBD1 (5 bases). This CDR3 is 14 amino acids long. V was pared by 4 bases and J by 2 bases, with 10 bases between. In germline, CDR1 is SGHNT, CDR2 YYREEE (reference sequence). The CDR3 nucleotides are TGTGCCAGCAGCGCAGGGTTGGGCAATCAGCCCCAGCATTTT. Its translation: CASSAGLGNQPQHF.

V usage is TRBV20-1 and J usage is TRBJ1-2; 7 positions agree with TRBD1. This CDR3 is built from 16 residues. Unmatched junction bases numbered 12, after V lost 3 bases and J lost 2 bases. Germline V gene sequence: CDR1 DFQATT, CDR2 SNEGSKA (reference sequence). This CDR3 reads CSASEPDRAGNYGYTF. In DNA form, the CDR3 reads TGCAGTGCTAGTGAGCCTGACAGGGCTGGAAACTATGGCTACACCTTC.

CDR3 sequence (DNA): TGTGCCAGTAGTAGGGACAGGGCGGATGGCTACACCTTC. This codes for CASSRDRADGYTF. V and J are TRBV19 and TRBJ1-2, with 9 positions matching TRBD1. Germline loops: CDR1 LNHDA, CDR2 SQIVND (reference sequence). This CDR3 is 13 amino acids long. Trimming removed 4 bases from V and 6 bases from J; junction bases left unmatched: 3.